Listed below are T cell receptor beta chains from one sample, sequenced in a study of cytomegalovirus exposure and HLA in healthy donors. Profiled with immunoSEQ multiplex PCR; TCRdb holds only in-frame clones, not every one. The profile shows about 90,000 clones, around 85% of them singletons. The sequenced sample was PBMCs. The receptors come from a young man in good health and CMV-seronegative. The CDR3 runs from the conserved cysteine through the conserved F or W. The D gene is left open where the match is weak. A clone size is listed for some rows: how often the clone was seen (once, few, many), or a class if it is expanded.

>TRBD1|.|TRBV5-1|TRBJ2-5
CASSRQGNAMETQYF
TGCGCCAGCAGTAGACAGGGAAATGCGATGGAGACCCAGTACTTC
>.|.|TRBV5-1|TRBJ2-3
CASSRPGGDTQYF
TGCGCCAGCAGCCGACCAGGCGGGGATACGCAGTATTTT
>TRBD1|.|TRBV27|TRBJ1-2
CASSLSGTALYGYTF
TGTGCCAGCAGTTTATCAGGGACAGCCCTTTATGGCTACACCTTC
>TRBD1|.|TRBV14|TRBJ2-7
CASSHRWGQGYEQYF
TGTGCCAGCAGCCACCGTTGGGGACAGGGCTACGAGCAGTACTTC
>TRBD2|.|TRBV6-5|TRBJ2-1
CASGTSGVYNEQFF
TGTGCCAGCGGGACTAGCGGGGTCTACAATGAGCAGTTCTTC
>TRBD2|.|TRBV2|TRBJ2-1
CASSVSGSFHEQFF
TGTGCCAGCAGTGTCAGCGGGAGTTTCCATGAGCAGTTCTTC
>TRBD1|.|TRBV25-1|TRBJ1-1
CASSEMGTGPLYTEAFF
TGTGCCAGCAGTGAAATGGGGACAGGACCGCTTTACACTGAAGCTTTCTTT
>TRBD1|few|TRBV15|TRBJ2-3
CATSRGQGGDTDTQYF
TGTGCCACCAGCAGAGGACAGGGGGGAGACACAGATACGCAGTATTTT
>TRBD1|.|TRBV11-3|TRBJ1-2
CASSLAGGGAGHYGYTF
TGTGCCAGCAGCTTAGCGGGAGGGGGCGCCGGGCACTATGGCTACACCTTC
>TRBD1|once|TRBV9|TRBJ1-4
CASSSSDRTTNEKLFF
TGTGCCAGCAGCTCCTCGGACAGGACAACTAATGAAAAACTGTTTTTT
>TRBD1|once|TRBV6-1|TRBJ2-5
CASSDRGRETQYF
TGTGCCAGCAGTGACAGGGGGCGAGAGACCCAGTACTTC
>.|.|TRBV21-1|TRBJ2-7
CASSKGADREACRIEYF
TGTGCCAGCAGCAAAGGGGCGGACAGGGAGGCTTGTCGGATAGAGTACTTC
>.|.|TRBV2|TRBJ1-2
CAGGLKPNYGYTF
TGTGCCGGGGGGTTGAAGCCTAACTATGGCTACACCTTC
>.|.|TRBV21-1|TRBJ1-5
CASGKSGSDNSNQPQHF
TGTGCCAGCGGGAAGTCAGGGTCGGATAATAGCAATCAGCCCCAGCATTTT
>.|.|TRBV27|TRBJ2-3
CASSDTGYTDTQYF
TGTGCCAGCAGTGATACAGGGTACACAGATACGCAGTATTTT
>TRBD1|.|TRBV5-1|TRBJ1-2
CASSAGTGYGYTF
TGCGCCAGCAGCGCCGGGACAGGCTATGGCTACACCTTC
>TRBD1|.|TRBV6-5|TRBJ1-1
CASSQRTGVQTEAFF
TGTGCCAGCAGTCAGAGGACAGGGGTGCAGACTGAAGCTTTCTTT
>.|.|TRBV7-3|TRBJ1-1
CASSFQPGNTEAFF
TGTGCCAGCAGCTTTCAGCCAGGGAACACTGAAGCTTTCTTT
>.|once|TRBV29-1|TRBJ1-2
CSVHEEDYGYTF
TGCAGCGTTCACGAAGAGGACTATGGCTACACCTTC
>TRBD1|.|TRBV18|TRBJ2-7
CASSPGQVIHYEQYF
TGTGCCAGCTCACCGGGACAGGTAATTCACTACGAGCAGTACTTC
>.|.|TRBV6-6|TRBJ1-2
CASSYSMGGGNGYTF
TGTGCCAGCAGTTACTCGATGGGGGGAGGGAACGGCTACACCTTC
>.|.|TRBV7-2|TRBJ1-3
CASSLTANTIYF
TGTGCCAGCAGCTTGACAGCGAACACCATATATTTT
>TRBD1|.|TRBV7-2|TRBJ1-4
CASSRDRSSEKLFF
TGTGCCAGCAGTCGGGACAGGTCATCAGAAAAACTGTTTTTT
>TRBD1|.|TRBV6-6|TRBJ1-3
CASSYGRGPGNTIYF
TGTGCCAGCAGTTACGGAAGGGGGCCTGGAAACACCATATATTTT
>.|few|TRBV5-1|TRBJ2-5
CASGTLPSDETQYF
TGCGCCAGCGGAACCTTACCTAGCGATGAGACCCAGTACTTC
>TRBD2|.|TRBV10-2|TRBJ2-2
CASSESRGRGGNTGELFF
TGCGCCAGCAGTGAGTCGAGAGGTCGGGGGGGAAACACCGGGGAGCTGTTTTTT
>.|.|TRBV6-5|TRBJ1-6
CASTLGLGGSPLHF
TGTGCCAGCACCCTCGGACTAGGAGGTTCACCCCTCCACTTT
>TRBD1|.|TRBV7-3|TRBJ1-3
CASSEGAAGNTIYF
TGTGCCAGCAGCGAGGGGGCTGCGGGAAACACCATATATTTT
>.|.|TRBV9|TRBJ1-2
CASSVSTNYGYTF
TGTGCCAGCAGCGTAAGCACCAACTATGGCTACACCTTC
>.|.|TRBV25-1|TRBJ2-2
CASSTSGVTGELFF
TGTGCCAGCAGTACGTCAGGGGTGACCGGGGAGCTGTTTTTT
>TRBD2|once|TRBV5-1|TRBJ2-5
CASSPLGRGGRETQYF
TGCGCCAGCAGCCCCCTGGGGCGGGGGGGCCGAGAGACCCAGTACTTC
>TRBD1|.|TRBV15|TRBJ1-2
CATSHRDRQSGYTF
TGTGCCACCAGCCATCGGGACAGGCAGAGTGGCTACACCTTC
>.|.|TRBV6-1|TRBJ1-1
CASSFRRNTEAFF
TGTGCCAGCAGCTTTAGGAGGAACACTGAAGCTTTCTTT
>.|.|TRBV6-6|TRBJ1-6
CASSSDFYNSPLHF
TGTGCCAGCAGTTCCGACTTCTATAATTCACCCCTCCACTTT
>.|.|TRBV15|TRBJ1-6
CATSSPGGGGGGNSPLHF
TGTGCCACCAGCAGCCCCGGGGGCGGGGGCGGTGGTAATTCACCCCTCCACTTT
>TRBD2|.|TRBV30|TRBJ2-2
CAWNLAGAGELFF
TGTGCCTGGAATCTAGCGGGGGCCGGGGAGCTGTTTTTT
>.|few|TRBV6-5|TRBJ1-5
CASRPRANQPQHF
TGTGCCAGCAGGCCCAGGGCGAATCAGCCCCAGCATTTT
>TRBD2|.|TRBV11-3|TRBJ2-1
CASSLATRGGPYNEQFF
TGTGCCAGCAGCTTAGCCACCCGGGGGGGACCTTACAATGAGCAGTTCTTC
>TRBD1|.|TRBV29-1|TRBJ2-7
CSVARTGTGAYEQYF
TGCAGCGTTGCCCGAACCGGGACAGGGGCCTACGAGCAGTACTTC
>TRBD1|.|TRBV6-5|TRBJ2-3
CASSQGQGADTQYF
TGTGCCAGCAGTCAAGGGCAGGGGGCAGATACGCAGTATTTT
>TRBD1|.|TRBV5-1|TRBJ1-1
CASSSRQGGGEAFF
TGCGCCAGCAGCTCCAGACAGGGTGGAGGAGAAGCTTTCTTT
>TRBD1|.|TRBV7-9|TRBJ1-2
CASSFLGQDHYGYTF
TGTGCCAGCAGCTTTCTGGGACAGGATCACTATGGCTACACCTTC
>.|few|TRBV9|TRBJ1-2
CASSVDVGGYTF
TGTGCCAGCAGCGTAGATGTCGGGGGCTACACCTTC
>TRBD1|few|TRBV28|TRBJ1-2
CASSFLDRAYGYTF
TGTGCCAGCAGTTTTTTAGACAGGGCCTATGGCTACACCTTC
>.|.|TRBV6-5|TRBJ1-2
CASSKFQGVDGYTF
TGTGCCAGCAGTAAATTTCAAGGGGTGGATGGCTACACCTTC
>TRBD1|.|TRBV11-3|TRBJ1-1
CASSGRQGGTEAFF
TGTGCCAGCAGCGGTCGACAGGGTGGGACTGAAGCTTTCTTT